The present entry profiles one T cell receptor beta chain with its context. An end of the junction differs from the germline gene, which may be a read error. This record belongs to a study of T-cell reconstitution after alpha-beta-depleted transplantation in children. The authors prepared the TCRbeta library with unique molecular identifiers. TCRdb analysed the PCR reads with MiXCR anew, one entry per CDR3 protein. The sample includes over 550,000 distinct CDR3 sequences, over 9.5% of them seen just once. This CDR3 spans 12 amino acids. Germline CDR1 reads SGHVS; CDR2 reads FNYEAQ. The chain joins TRBV7-6 to TRBJ2-7; D assignment may be TRBD1 or TRBD2 (5 bases each). This specimen was PBMCs from the stem cell graft donor, taken from the stem cell graft. This sequence originates from a human donor who donated a stem cell graft to a child with acute myeloid leukemia. CDR3 bases: TGTGCCAGCAGCTTAGGTGGGGGAACCCTCTCCTTC. Protein product: CASSLGGGTLSF.